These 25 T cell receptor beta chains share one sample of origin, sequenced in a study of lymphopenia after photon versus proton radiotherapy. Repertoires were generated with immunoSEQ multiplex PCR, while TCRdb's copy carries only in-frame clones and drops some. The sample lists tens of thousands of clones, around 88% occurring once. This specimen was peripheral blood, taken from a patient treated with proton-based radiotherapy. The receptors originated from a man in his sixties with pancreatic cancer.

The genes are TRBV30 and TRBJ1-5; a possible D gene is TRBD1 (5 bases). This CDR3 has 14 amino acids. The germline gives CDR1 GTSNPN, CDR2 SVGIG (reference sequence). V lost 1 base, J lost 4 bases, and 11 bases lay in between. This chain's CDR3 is CAWSELGGNQPQHF. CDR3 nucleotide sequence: TGTGCCTGGAGTGAATTGGGGGGAAATCAGCCCCAGCATTTT. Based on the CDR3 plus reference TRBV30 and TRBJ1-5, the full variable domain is SQTIHQWPATLVQPVGSPLSLECTVEGTSNPNLYWYRQAAGRGLQLLFYSVGIGQISSEVPQNLSASRPQDRQFILSSKKLLLSDSGFYLCAWSELGGNQPQHFGDGTRLSIL.

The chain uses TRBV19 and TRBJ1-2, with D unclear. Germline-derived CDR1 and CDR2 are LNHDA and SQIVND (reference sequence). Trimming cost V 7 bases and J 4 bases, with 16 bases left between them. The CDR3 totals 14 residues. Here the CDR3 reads CASTGLGGTYGYTF. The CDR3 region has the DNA TGTGCCAGTACTGGTCTGGGCGGCACCTATGGCTACACCTTC.

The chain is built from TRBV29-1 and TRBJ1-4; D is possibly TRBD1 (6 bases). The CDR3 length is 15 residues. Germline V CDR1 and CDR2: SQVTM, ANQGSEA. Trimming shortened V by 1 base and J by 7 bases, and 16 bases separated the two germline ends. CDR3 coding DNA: TGCAGCGTTGAAGTCCTAGGGGGAATGGGTGAAAAACTGTTTTTT. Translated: CSVEVLGGMGEKLFF. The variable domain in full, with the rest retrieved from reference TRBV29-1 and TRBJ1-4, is SAVISQKPSRDICQRGTSLTIQCQVDSQVTMMFWYRQQPGQSLTLIATANQGSEATYESGFVIDKFPISRPNLTFSTLTVSNMSPEDSSIYLCSVEVLGGMGEKLFFGSGTQLSVL.

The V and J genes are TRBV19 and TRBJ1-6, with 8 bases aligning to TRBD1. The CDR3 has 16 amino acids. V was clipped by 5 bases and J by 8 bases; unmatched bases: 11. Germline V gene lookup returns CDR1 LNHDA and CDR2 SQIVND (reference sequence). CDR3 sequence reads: CASSPLGPRGHSPLHF. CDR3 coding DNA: TGTGCCAGTAGTCCCCTCGGACCCAGGGGGCATTCACCCCTCCACTTT.

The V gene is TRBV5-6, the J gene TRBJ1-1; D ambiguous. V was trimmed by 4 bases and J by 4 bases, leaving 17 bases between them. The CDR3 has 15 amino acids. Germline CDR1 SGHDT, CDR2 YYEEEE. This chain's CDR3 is CASSPSLATRTEAFF. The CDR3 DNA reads TGTGCCAGCAGCCCGTCGTTGGCTACTCGCACTGAAGCTTTCTTT.

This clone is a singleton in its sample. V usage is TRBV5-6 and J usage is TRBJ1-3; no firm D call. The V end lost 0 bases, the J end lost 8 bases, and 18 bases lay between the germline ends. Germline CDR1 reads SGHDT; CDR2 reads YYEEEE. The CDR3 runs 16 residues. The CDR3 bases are TGTGCCAGCAGCTTGGCAACGGACCTCGTGATACACACCATATATTTT. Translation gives CASSLATDLVIHTIYF.

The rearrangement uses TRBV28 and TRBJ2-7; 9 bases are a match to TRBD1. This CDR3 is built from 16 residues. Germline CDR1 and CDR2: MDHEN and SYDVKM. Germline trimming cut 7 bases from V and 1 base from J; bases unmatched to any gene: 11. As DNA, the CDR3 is TGTGCCAGCAACCTATTACCGGGACAGGGATCCTACGAGCAGTACTTC. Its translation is CASNLLPGQGSYEQYF.

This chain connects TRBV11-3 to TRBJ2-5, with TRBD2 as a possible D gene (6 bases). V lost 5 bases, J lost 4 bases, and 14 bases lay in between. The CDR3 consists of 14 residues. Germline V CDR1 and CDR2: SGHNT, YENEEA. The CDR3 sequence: CASSTGAGGETQYF. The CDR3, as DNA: TGTGCCAGCAGCACGGGAGCCGGGGGAGAGACCCAGTACTTC. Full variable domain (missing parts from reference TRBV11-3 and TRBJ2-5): EAGVVQSPRYKIIEKKQPVAFWCNPISGHNTLYWYLQNLGQGPELLIRYENEEAVDDSQLPKDRFSAERLKGVDSTLKIQPAELGDSAVYLCASSTGAGGETQYFGPGTRLLVL.

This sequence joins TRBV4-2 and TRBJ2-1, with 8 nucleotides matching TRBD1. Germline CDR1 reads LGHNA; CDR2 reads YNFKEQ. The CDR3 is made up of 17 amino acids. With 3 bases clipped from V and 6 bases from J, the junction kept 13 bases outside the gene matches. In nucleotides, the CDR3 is TGTGCCAGCAGCCAGCCCGCCAGGGGGCTTATGGGCAATGAGCAGTTCTTC. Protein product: CASSQPARGLMGNEQFF.

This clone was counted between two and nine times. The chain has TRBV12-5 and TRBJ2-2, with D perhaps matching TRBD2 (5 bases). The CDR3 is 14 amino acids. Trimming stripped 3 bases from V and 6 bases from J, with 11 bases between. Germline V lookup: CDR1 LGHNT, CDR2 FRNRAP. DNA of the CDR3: TGTGCTAGTGGTTTAAGAGGGTTCGCCGGGGAGCTGTTTTTT. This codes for CASGLRGFAGELFF.

CDR3 sequence: CASGLASGGGYNEQFF. The DNA for the CDR3 is TGTGCTAGTGGTTTGGCATCAGGGGGCGGCTACAATGAGCAGTTCTTC. The chain uses TRBV12-5 and TRBJ2-1, with 8 bases aligning to TRBD1. Germline lookup yields CDR1 LGHNT and CDR2 FRNRAP. The CDR3 contains 16 residues. V dropped 1 base and J dropped 3; count of bases not matched to a gene: 5.

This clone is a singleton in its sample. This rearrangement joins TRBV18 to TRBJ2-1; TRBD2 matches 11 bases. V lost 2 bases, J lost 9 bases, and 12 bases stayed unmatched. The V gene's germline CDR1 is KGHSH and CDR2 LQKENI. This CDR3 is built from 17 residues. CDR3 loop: CASSPSSLAGGPSEQFF. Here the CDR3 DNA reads TGTGCCAGCTCACCATCCTCGCTAGCGGGAGGTCCCAGTGAGCAGTTCTTC.

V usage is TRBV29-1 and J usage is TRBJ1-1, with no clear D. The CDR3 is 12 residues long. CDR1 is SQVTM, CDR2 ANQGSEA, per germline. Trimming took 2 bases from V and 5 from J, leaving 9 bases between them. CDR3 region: CSVERLRTEAFF. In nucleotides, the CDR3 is TGCAGCGTTGAAAGGCTTAGGACTGAAGCTTTCTTT.

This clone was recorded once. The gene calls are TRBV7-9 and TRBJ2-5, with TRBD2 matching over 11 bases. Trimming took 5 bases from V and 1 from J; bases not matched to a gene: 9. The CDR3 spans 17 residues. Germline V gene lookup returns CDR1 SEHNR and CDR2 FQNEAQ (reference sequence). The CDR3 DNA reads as TGTGCCAGCAGCATGAGACTAGCGGGACTAGGCCAAGAGACCCAGTACTTC. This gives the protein CASSMRLAGLGQETQYF.

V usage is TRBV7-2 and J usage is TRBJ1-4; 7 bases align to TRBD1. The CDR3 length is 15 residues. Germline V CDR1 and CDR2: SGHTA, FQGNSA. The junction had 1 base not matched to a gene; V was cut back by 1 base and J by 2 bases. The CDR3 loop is CASSLGQGTNEKLFF. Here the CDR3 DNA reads TGTGCCAGCAGCTTAGGACAGGGTACTAATGAAAAACTGTTTTTT.

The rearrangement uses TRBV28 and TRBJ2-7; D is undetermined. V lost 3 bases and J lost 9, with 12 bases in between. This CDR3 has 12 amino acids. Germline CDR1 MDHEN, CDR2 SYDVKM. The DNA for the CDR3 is TGTGCCAGCAGTTTTGCAGGAATTGGGCAGTACTTC. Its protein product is CASSFAGIGQYF.

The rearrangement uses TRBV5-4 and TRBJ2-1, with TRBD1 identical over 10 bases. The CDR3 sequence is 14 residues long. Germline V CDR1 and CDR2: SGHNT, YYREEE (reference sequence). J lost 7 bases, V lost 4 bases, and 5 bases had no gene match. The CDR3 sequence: CASSPPGQGNEQFF. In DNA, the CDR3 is TGTGCCAGCAGCCCCCCGGGACAGGGGAATGAGCAGTTCTTC.

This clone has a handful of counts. CDR3 in DNA: TGTGCCAGCAGCTTAGGGACAGGGGGCTACGACGAGCAGTACTTC. Encoded protein: CASSLGTGGYDEQYF. V is TRBV7-3 and J is TRBJ2-7; 12 bases align to TRBD1. This CDR3 region has 15 residues. Germline loops: CDR1 SGHTA, CDR2 FQGTGA. The junction had 4 bases not matched to a gene; V was cut back by 2 bases and J by 5 bases.

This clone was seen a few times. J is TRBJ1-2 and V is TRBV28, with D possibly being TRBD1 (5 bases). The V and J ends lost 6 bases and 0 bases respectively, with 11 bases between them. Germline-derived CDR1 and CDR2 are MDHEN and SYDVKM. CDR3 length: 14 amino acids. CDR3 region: CASRGGSPNYGYTF. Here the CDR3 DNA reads TGTGCCAGCAGGGGGGGGTCCCCTAACTATGGCTACACCTTC.

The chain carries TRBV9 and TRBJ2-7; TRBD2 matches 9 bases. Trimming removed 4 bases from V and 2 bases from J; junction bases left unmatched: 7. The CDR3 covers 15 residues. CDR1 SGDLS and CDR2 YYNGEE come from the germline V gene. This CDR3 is CASSTLGTSTYEQYF. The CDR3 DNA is TGTGCCAGCAGCACTCTGGGGACTAGCACCTACGAGCAGTACTTC.

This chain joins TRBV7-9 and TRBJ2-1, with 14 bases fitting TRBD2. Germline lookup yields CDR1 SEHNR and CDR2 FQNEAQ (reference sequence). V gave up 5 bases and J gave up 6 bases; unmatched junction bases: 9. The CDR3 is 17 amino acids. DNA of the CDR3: TGTGCCAGCAGCCCTAGGACTAGCGGGAGGTACATCAATGAGCAGTTCTTC. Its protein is CASSPRTSGRYINEQFF.

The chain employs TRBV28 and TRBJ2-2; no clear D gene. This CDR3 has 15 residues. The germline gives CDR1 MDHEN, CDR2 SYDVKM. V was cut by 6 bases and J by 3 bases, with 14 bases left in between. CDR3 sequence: CASSLGILDTGELFF. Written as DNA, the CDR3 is TGTGCCAGCAGCCTAGGGATTTTGGACACCGGGGAGCTGTTTTTT.

The CDR3 region is CASTKGGTLYNEQFF. The CDR3 DNA reads as TGTGCCAGCACCAAAGGGGGGACTCTATACAATGAGCAGTTCTTC. The rearrangement links TRBV7-2 to TRBJ2-1; D possibly matches TRBD1 or TRBD2 (6 bases each). CDR3 size: 15 residues. Germline V gene data show CDR1 as SGHTA and CDR2 as FQGNSA. Trimming stripped 7 bases from V and 4 bases from J, with 17 bases between.

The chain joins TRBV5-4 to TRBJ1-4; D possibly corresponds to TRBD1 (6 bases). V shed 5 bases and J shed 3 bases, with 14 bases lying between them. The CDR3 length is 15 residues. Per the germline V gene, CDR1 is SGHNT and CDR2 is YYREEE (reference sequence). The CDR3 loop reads CASSPTGSANEKLFF. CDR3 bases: TGTGCCAGCAGTCCGACAGGTTCAGCTAATGAAAAACTGTTTTTT.

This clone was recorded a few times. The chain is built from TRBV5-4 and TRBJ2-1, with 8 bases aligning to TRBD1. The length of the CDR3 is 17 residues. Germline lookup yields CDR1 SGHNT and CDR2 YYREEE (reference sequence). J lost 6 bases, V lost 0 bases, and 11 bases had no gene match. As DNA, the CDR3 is TGTGCCAGCAGCTTGGGATCCCAGGGGGCGCGACTCAATGAGCAGTTCTTC. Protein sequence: CASSLGSQGARLNEQFF.